This TCR beta chain was retrieved from a study of blood T cell repertoires in COVID-19 (dated by TCRdb to about 2020). General notes on the study: Collaborator samples came from the United States, Italy and Spain and covered acute and convalescent phases of COVID-19. Where HLA class I and class II types were available, the types were taken from metadata supplied by the sample provider, not from assay-based typing. Samples were obtained from the ongoing ImmuneRACE study (first 160 participants) and from about 1,300 subjects provided by 6 global collaborators. The repertoires were made available in a free public database intended to serve as a resource for research on the immune response to SARS-CoV-2. Sample metadata almost always included a de-identified subject ID, COVID-19 status, age in years and sex. The prospective study material was composed of cDNA or gDNA derived from T cells, B-cell-depleted T cells, or PBMCs. Subjects who had been exposed to COVID-19, were actively infected with it, or had recovered from it provided the deeply sampled blood TCRbeta repertoires that made up the dataset.

Of note for this clone: Its specific antigen is unknown. No clone much larger than this one lies a single base away; base qualities are absent.

V and J are trimmed by 2 bases and 7 bases, and the gene matches miss 4 bases of the junction. CDR1 and CDR2, looked up from the germline V gene, are LGHNA and YSLEER. The CDR3 contains 14 residues, cysteine and phenylalanine counted. The CDR3 DNA has 42 bases and is translated from base 1. What the research found in general, with its limitations: The quantity of clinical and demographic metadata differed by source and by participant and was supplied without curation.

In the prospective study, participants were roughly 18 to 95 years old, resided in 24 geographic areas of the United States, and were enrolled through a virtual design. In the prospective study, cohorts were assigned on the basis of participant-reported clinical history obtained from a screening survey and a study questionnaire. Recovered participants in ImmuneRACE Cohort 3 were defined as having two consecutive negative NP/OP PCR tests, clearance from a healthcare professional, or resolution of symptoms. Mobile phlebotomists in the prospective study collected whole blood, serum and a nasopharyngeal or oropharyngeal swab from every participant. Prospective study participants could optionally give additional blood draws and questionnaires over an approximately 2-month period. Before DNA extraction, prospective study blood samples were shipped either frozen or at room temperature. TCRbeta CDR3 regions were amplified from genomic DNA by means of the immunoSEQ Assay, a bias-controlled multiplex PCR. The authors' pipeline ran thus. The number of nucleated cells in each sample was estimated from the amplification of reference gene primers within the assay. To quantify the absolute abundance of each unique TCRbeta CDR3 rearrangement, sequence reads were collapsed and filtered. For each sample, productive Simpson clonality was calculated as the square root of Simpson's diversity index across productive rearrangements. TCRdb obtained this table from immuneACCESS and retained in-frame rearrangements with V and J assigned. These tables miss some clones; where compared with another copy, unresolved V genes account for less than half of the shortfall, and the remainder is unexplained. From that table come the V and J calls and clone size; the DNA was used to work out D and trimming. The sample table records just over 300,000 clones; approximately 85% of these occur just once. The ten largest make up 2.2% of the sample.

The TCR sequence derives from a man in his thirties or forties who had recovered from COVID-19. The specimen was PBMCs or T cells enriched from blood (not recorded which). This receptor chain uses TRBV4-3 and TRBJ1-2; 10 junctional bases match TRBD1. The DNA reads as follows: TGCGCCAGCAGCCAACCGGGACAGGGGATTGGCTACACCTTC. Translated, this is CASSQPGQGIGYTF.